This T cell receptor (beta chain) was retrieved from a study of T cell responses to AZD1222 COVID-19 vaccine. General observations from the study: Among the donors, most were white British and more were female, and clonal diversity was possibly underestimated. Just a handful of AZD1222 recipients tested seropositive at baseline. Spike-specific TCR breadth and depth were elevated following two AZD1222 doses. Reportedly, nearly half of unique spike TCRs recognized epitopes outside B.1.351/B.1.1.7 mutations.

The germline gives CDR1 LNHDA, CDR2 SQIVND (reference sequence). The CDR3 extends over 13 amino acids. The V end lost 5 bases, the J end lost 5 bases, and 12 bases lay between the germline ends. As to this clone: What it recognizes is unknown.

Here immunoSEQ multiplex PCR was the method, and the copy in TCRdb shows in-frame clones only, minus some. The table has about 92,000 clones, about nine tenths seen once. The specimen was peripheral blood, collected on day 0 of AZD1222 vaccination. This clonotype was sampled from an adult in good health. This chain uses TRBV19 with TRBJ1-1; D may be TRBD1 (6 bases). The CDR3: CASSRGLRTEAFF. The CDR3 DNA sequence: TGTGCCAGTAGTCGGGGGCTTCGGACTGAAGCTTTCTTT.